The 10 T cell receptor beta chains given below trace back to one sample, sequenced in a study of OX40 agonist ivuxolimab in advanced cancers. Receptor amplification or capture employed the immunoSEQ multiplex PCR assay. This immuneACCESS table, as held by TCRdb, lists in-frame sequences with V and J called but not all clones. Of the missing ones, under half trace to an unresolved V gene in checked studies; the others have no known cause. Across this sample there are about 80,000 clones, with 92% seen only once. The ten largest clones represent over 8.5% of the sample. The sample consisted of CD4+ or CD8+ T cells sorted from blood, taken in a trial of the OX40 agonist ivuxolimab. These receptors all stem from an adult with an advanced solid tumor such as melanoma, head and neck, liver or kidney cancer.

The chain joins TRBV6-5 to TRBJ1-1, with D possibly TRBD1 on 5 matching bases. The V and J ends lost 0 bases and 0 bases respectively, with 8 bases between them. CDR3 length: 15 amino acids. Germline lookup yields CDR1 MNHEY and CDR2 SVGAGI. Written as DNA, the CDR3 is TGTGCCAGCAGTTACTCAGACAGCATGAACACTGAAGCTTTCTTT. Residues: CASSYSDSMNTEAFF.

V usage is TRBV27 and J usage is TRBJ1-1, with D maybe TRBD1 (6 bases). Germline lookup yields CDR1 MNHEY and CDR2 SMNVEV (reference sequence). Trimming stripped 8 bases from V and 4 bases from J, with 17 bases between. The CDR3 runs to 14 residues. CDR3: CASGSQGRGTEAFF. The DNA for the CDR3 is TGTGCCAGCGGCTCGCAGGGGCGGGGCACTGAAGCTTTCTTT.

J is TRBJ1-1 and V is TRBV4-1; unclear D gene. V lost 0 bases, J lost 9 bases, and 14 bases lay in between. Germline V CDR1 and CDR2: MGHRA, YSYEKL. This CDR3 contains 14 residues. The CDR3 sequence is CASSQDHGVAQAFF. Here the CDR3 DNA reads TGCGCCAGCAGCCAAGATCATGGCGTAGCTCAAGCTTTCTTT.

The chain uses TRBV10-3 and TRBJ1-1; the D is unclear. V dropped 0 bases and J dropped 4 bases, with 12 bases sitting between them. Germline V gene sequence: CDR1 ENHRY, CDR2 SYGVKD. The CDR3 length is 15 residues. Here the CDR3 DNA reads TGTGCCATCAGTGAGTCACAAGGTAAGGGCACTGAAGCTTTCTTT. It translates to CAISESQGKGTEAFF.

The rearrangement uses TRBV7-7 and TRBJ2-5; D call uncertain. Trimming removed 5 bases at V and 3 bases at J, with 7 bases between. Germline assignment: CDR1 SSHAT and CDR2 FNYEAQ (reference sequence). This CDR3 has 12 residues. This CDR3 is CASSPNKETQYF. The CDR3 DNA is TGTGCCAGCAGCCCCAACAAAGAGACCCAGTACTTC.

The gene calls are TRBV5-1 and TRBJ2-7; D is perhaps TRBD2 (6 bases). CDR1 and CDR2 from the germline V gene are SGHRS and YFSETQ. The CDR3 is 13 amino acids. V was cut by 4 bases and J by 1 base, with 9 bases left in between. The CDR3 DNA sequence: TGCGCCAGCAGCGGGGGGTTGTCCTACGAGCAGTACTTC. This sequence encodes CASSGGLSYEQYF. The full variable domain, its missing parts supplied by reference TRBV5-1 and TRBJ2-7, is KAGVTQTPRYLIKTRGQQVTLSCSPISGHRSVSWYQQTPGQGLQFLFEYFSETQRNKGNFPGRFSGRQFSNSRSEMNVSTLELGDSALYLCASSGGLSYEQYFGPGTRLTVT.

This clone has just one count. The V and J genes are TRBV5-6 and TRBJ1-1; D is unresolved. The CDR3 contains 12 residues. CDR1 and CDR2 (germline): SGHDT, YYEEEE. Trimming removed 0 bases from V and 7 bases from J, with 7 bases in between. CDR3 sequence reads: CASSLGQLEAFF. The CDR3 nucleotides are TGTGCCAGCAGCTTGGGCCAGCTTGAAGCTTTCTTT.

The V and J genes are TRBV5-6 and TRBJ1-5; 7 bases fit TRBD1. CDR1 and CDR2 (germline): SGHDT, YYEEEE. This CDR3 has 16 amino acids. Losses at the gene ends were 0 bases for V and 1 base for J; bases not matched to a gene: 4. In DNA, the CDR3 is TGTGCCAGCAGCTTGGGAGGGGGCCGGAGCAATCAGCCCCAGCATTTT. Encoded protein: CASSLGGGRSNQPQHF.

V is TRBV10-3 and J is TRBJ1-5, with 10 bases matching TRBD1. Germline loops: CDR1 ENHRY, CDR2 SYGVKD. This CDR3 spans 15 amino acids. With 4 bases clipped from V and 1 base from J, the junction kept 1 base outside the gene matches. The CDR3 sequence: CAISGDRGSNQPQHF. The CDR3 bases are TGTGCCATCAGTGGGGACAGGGGAAGCAATCAGCCCCAGCATTTT.

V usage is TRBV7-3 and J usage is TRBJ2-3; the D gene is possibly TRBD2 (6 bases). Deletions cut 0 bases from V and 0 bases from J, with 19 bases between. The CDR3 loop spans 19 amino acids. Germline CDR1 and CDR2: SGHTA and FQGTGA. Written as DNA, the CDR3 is TGTGCCAGCAGCTTAACAGGCGCAGGAGGGGCCGCTAGCACAGATACGCAGTATTTT. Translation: CASSLTGAGGAASTDTQYF.